The subject of this entry is one TCR beta chain. This entry comes from a study of T cells in Graves' hyperthyroidism and ophthalmopathy. Amplification of TCR beta CDR3 regions was performed using RNA transcripts as template. The HTBI primer set served for first-round RT-PCR of the TCR CDR3. TCRdb independently ran MiXCR on the multiplex PCR reads; one entry per CDR3 protein. The sample lists a few hundred thousand distinct CDR3 sequences, about 14% occurring once. Trimming removed 1 base from V and 7 bases from J, with 14 bases in between. The CDR3 has 15 residues. From germline, CDR1 is MGHRA and CDR2 YSYEKL.

The sample was blood. The receptor's source is a man younger than 40 with Graves' hyperthyroidism that later progressed to Graves' ophthalmopathy. The rearrangement uses TRBV4-1 and TRBJ2-1; perhaps TRBD1 as D (5 bases). CDR3 DNA sequence: TGCGCCAGCAGCCAAGTTCCAAGGGGCAGGAATGAGCAGTTCTTC. Translating it yields CASSQVPRGRNEQFF.